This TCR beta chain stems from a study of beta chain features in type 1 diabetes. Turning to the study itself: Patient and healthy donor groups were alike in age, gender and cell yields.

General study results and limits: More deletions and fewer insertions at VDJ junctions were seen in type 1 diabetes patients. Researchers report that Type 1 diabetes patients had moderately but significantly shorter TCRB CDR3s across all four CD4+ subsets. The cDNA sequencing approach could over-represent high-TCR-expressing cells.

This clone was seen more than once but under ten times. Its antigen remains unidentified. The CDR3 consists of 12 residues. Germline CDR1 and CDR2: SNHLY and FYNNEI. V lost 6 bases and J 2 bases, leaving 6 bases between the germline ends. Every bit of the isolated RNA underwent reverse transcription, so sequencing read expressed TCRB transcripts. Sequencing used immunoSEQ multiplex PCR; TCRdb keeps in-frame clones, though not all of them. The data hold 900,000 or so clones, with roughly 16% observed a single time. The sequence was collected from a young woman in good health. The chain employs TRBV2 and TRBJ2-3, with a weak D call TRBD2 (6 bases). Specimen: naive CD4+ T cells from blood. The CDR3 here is CASRGLTDTQYF. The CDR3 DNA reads TGTGCCAGCAGGGGACTCACAGATACGCAGTATTTT.